This T cell receptor beta chain was identified during a study of response to subunit inactivated influenza vaccine. TCRdb re-called the RT-PCR reads through MiXCR, storing one row per CDR3 protein. Of 550,000 to 800,000 distinct CDR3 sequences listed, less than 20% are singletons. The source is a man aged 45-65 years who received an inactivated influenza vaccine. Sequencing was performed on PBMCs from blood, taken approximately 13 days after vaccination.

The CDR3 coding sequence is TGCGCCAGCAGCGGGGTATCGGTTCATGAGCAGTTCTTC. As protein: CASSGVSVHEQFF. The chain joins TRBV5-1 to TRBJ2-1; no reliable D call. The CDR3 covers 13 residues. V was cut by 4 bases and J by 8 bases, with 13 bases left in between. Germline V gives CDR1 SGHRS, CDR2 YFSETQ.